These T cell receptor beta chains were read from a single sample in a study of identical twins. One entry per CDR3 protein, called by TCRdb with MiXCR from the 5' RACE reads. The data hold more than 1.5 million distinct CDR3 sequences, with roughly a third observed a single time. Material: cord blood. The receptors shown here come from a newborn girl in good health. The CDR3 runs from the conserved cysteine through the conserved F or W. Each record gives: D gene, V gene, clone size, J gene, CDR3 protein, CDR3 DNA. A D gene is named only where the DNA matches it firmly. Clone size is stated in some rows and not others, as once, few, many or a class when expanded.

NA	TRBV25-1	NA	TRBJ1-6	CASSDGTPASPLHF	TGTGCCAGCAGTGATGGGACCCCCGCCTCACCCCTCCACTTT
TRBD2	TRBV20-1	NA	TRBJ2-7	CSARDQAGGVYEQYF	TGCAGTGCTAGAGATCAGGCGGGGGGGGTCTACGAGCAGTACTTC
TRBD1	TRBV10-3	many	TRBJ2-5	CAISVGQGGQETQYF	TGTGCCATCAGTGTAGGACAGGGGGGACAAGAGACCCAGTACTTC
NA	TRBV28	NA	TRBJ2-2	CASSWVPGELFF	TGTGCCAGCAGTTGGGTTCCCGGGGAGCTGTTTTTT
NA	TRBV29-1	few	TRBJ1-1	CSVRPGQPYTEAFF	TGCAGCGTCCGCCCTGGACAGCCTTACACTGAAGCTTTCTTT
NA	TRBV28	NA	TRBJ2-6	CASSLREQGFLSGANVLTF	TGTGCCAGCAGTTTACGTGAACAAGGGTTTCTCTCTGGGGCCAACGTCCTGACTTTC
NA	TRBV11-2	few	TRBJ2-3	CASSLPWGPGARTDTQYF	TGTGCCAGCAGCTTACCCTGGGGACCGGGGGCAAGGACAGATACGCAGTATTTT
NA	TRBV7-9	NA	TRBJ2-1	CASSVYRGGASNEQFF	TGTGCCAGCAGTGTTTATAGGGGGGGGGCCTCAAATGAGCAGTTCTTC
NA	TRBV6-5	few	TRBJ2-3	CASSFSDASTDTQYF	TGTGCCAGCAGTTTTTCGGACGCCAGCACAGATACGCAGTATTTT
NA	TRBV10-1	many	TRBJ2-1	CASSDSSYNEQFF	TGTGCCAGCAGTGACAGCTCCTACAATGAGCAGTTCTTC
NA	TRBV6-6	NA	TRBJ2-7	CASSYNAGPSSHEQYF	TGTGCCAGCAGTTATAACGCGGGGCCGAGTTCCCACGAGCAGTACTTC
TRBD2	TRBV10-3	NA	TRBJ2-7	CAISERLAGSYEQYF	TGTGCCATCAGTGAGCGACTAGCGGGTTCCTACGAGCAGTACTTC
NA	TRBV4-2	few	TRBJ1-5	CASSQEWATANQPQHF	TGTGCCAGCAGCCAAGAATGGGCGACGGCCAATCAGCCCCAGCATTTT
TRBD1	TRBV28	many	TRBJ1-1	CASSFGQGTEAFF	TGTGCCAGCAGTTTCGGACAGGGCACTGAAGCTTTCTTT
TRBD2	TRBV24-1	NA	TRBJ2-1	CATSVASGKYNEQFF	TGTGCCACCAGTGTGGCTAGCGGGAAATACAATGAGCAGTTCTTC
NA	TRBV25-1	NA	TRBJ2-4	CASSGLGWDIQYF	TGTGCCAGCAGTGGACTAGGTTGGGACATTCAGTACTTC
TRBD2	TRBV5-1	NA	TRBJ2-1	CASSEGLAGALYEQFF	TGCGCCAGCAGCGAGGGACTAGCGGGGGCTCTCTATGAGCAGTTCTTC
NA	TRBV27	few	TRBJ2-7	CASSLSVKHSYEQYF	TGTGCCAGCAGTTTATCCGTCAAACACTCCTACGAGCAGTACTTC
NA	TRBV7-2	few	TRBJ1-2	CASSLEGSYGYGYTF	TGTGCCAGCAGCTTAGAGGGGAGCTATGGCTATGGCTACACCTTC
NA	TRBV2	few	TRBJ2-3	CASSVRRGGGTDTQYF	TGTGCCAGCAGCGTAAGGAGAGGGGGGGGCACAGATACGCAGTATTTT
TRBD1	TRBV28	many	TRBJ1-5	CASRGQGGNQPQHF	TGTGCCAGCAGGGGACAGGGAGGCAATCAGCCCCAGCATTTT
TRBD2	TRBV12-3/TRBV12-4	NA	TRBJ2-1	CASSPGQTSGSYNEQFF	TGTGCCAGCAGCCCCGGGCAGACTAGCGGGAGCTACAATGAGCAGTTCTTC
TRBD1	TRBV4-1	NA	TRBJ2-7	CASSRTSGTVFWDEQYF	TGCGCCAGCAGCCGAACATCCGGGACAGTCTTTTGGGACGAGCAGTACTTC
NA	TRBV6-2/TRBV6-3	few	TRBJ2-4	CASTRSEAKNIQYF	TGTGCCAGCACCCGAAGTGAAGCCAAAAACATTCAGTACTTC
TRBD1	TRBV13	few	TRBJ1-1	CASSLGRKTGASGAFF	TGTGCCAGCAGCTTAGGCCGCAAGACAGGGGCTAGTGGGGCTTTCTTT
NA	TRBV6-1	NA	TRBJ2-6	CASSGTAPSSGANVLTF	TGTGCCAGCAGTGGGACGGCTCCTAGCTCTGGGGCCAACGTCCTGACTTTC
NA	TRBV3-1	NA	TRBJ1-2	CASSQVARQDGYTF	TGTGCCAGCAGCCAAGTGGCTAGACAGGATGGCTACACCTTC
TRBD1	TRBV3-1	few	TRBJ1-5	CASSFGTENQPQHF	TGTGCCAGCAGCTTCGGGACAGAAAATCAGCCCCAGCATTTT
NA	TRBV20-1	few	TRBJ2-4	CSARDGRHTDIQYF	TGCAGTGCTAGAGACGGGCGGCATACTGACATTCAGTACTTC
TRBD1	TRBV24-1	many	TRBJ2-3	CATSDSGGENTDTQYF	TGTGCCACCAGTGATTCAGGGGGCGAAAACACAGATACGCAGTATTTT
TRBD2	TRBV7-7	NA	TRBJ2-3	CASSLEGRGGLTDTQYF	TGTGCCAGCAGCTTAGAGGGGCGGGGGGGCCTGACAGATACGCAGTATTTT
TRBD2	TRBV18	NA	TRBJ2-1	CASSRLTSGGLDEQFF	TGTGCCAGCTCACGGTTGACTAGCGGGGGGCTGGATGAGCAGTTCTTC
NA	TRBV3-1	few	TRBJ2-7	CASSQVISMEQYF	TGTGCCAGCAGCCAAGTAATCTCGATGGAGCAGTACTTC
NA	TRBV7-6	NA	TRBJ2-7	CASSLLPGSSSYEQYF	TGTGCCAGCAGCTTGCTTCCGGGCTCTAGCTCCTACGAGCAGTACTTC
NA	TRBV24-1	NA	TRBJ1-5	CATSVKGNQPQHF	TGTGCCACCAGCGTCAAGGGCAATCAGCCCCAGCATTTT
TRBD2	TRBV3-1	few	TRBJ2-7	CASSQEAPGLAGDEQYF	TGTGCCAGCAGCCAAGAGGCCCCGGGACTAGCGGGAGACGAGCAGTACTTC
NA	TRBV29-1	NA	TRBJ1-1	CSVEVQVRGTEAFF	TGCAGCGTTGAAGTTCAAGTACGGGGCACTGAAGCTTTCTTT
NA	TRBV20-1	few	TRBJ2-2	CSASEGANTGELFF	TGCAGTGCTAGCGAGGGGGCGAACACCGGGGAGCTGTTTTTT
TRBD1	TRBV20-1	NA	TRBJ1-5	CSAGTGKKNSNQPQHF	TGCAGTGCTGGGACAGGGAAGAAAAATAGCAATCAGCCCCAGCATTTT
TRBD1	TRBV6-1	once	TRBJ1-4	CASNRDRGKEKLFF	TGTGCCAGCAACCGGGACAGGGGGAAGGAAAAACTGTTTTTT
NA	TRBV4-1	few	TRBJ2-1	CASTTISGNNEQFF	TGCGCCAGCACCACCATAAGCGGAAACAATGAGCAGTTCTTC
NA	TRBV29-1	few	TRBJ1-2	CSVEDPRDLGGYTF	TGCAGCGTTGAAGATCCGAGGGATCTAGGCGGCTACACCTTC
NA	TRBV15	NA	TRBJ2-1	CATSRDMEAETQFF	TGTGCCACCAGCAGAGATATGGAAGCGGAGACCCAGTTCTTC
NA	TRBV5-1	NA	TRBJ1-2	CASSLGPFRDPGHGYTF	TGCGCCAGCAGCTTGGGACCATTTAGGGACCCGGGACATGGCTACACCTTC
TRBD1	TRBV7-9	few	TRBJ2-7	CASSVLTGSSYEQYF	TGTGCCAGCAGCGTATTGACAGGGTCCTCCTACGAGCAGTACTTC
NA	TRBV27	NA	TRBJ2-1	CASSLSRTNNEQFF	TGTGCCAGCAGTTTAAGCCGTACCAACAATGAGCAGTTCTTC
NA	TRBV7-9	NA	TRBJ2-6	CASSSGRIGDSGANVLTF	TGTGCCAGCAGCTCCGGACGTATAGGGGACTCTGGGGCCAACGTCCTGACTTTC
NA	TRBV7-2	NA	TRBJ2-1	CASSLGLFFSRDEQFF	TGTGCCAGCAGCTTAGGTTTGTTCTTCAGTAGAGATGAGCAGTTCTTC
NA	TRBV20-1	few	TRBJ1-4	CSGALEGEKLFF	TGCAGTGGGGCCCTGGAGGGTGAAAAACTGTTTTTT
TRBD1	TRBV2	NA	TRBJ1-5	CASRERGQQPQHF	TGTGCCAGTCGGGAGAGGGGGCAACAGCCCCAGCATTTT
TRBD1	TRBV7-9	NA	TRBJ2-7	CASSPRHRGDSYNEQYF	TGTGCCAGCAGTCCTAGGCACAGGGGGGACTCCTACAATGAGCAGTACTTC
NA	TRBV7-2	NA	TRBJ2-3	CASSARGGGTDTQYF	TGTGCCAGCAGCGCACGAGGCGGGGGCACAGATACGCAGTATTTT
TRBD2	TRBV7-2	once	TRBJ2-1	CTSVISGVNEQFF	TGTACCAGCGTAATTAGCGGGGTCAATGAGCAGTTCTTC
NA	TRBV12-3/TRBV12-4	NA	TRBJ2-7	CASSSGGAGPISYEQYF	TGTGCCAGCAGTTCTGGGGGAGCGGGTCCTATCTCCTACGAGCAGTACTTC
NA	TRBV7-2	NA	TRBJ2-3	CASSPSRASSTDTQYF	TGTGCCAGCAGCCCATCTAGAGCGTCTAGCACAGATACGCAGTATTTT
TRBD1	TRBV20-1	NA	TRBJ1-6	CSARDQRDRGNSPLHF	TGCAGTGCTAGAGATCAGCGGGACAGGGGTAATTCACCCCTCCACTTT
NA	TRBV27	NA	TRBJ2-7	CASSYKGGYEQYF	TGTGCCAGCAGTTACAAGGGCGGATACGAGCAGTACTTC
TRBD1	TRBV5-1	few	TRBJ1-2	CASSSKTGGANYGYTF	TGCGCCAGCAGCTCCAAGACAGGGGGCGCTAACTATGGCTACACCTTC
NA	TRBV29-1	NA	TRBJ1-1	CSVGGGGYLGTEAFF	TGCAGCGTTGGGGGCGGTGGGTATTTGGGCACTGAAGCTTTCTTT
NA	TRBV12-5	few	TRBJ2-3	CASGLTGPDTQYF	TGTGCTAGTGGTTTGACGGGACCAGATACGCAGTATTTT